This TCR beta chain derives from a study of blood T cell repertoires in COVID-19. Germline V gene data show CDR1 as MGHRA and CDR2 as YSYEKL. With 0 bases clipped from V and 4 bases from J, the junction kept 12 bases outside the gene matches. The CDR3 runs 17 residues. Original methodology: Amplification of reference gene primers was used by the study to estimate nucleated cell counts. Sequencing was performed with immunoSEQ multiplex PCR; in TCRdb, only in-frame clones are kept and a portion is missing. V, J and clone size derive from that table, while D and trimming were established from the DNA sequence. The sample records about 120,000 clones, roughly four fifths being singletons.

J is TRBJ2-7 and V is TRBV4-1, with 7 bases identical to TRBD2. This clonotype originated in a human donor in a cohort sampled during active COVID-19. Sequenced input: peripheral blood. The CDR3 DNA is TGCGCCAGCAGCCAAGATCCGATGGCGGGAGAGGGGTACGAGCAGTACTTC. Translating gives CASSQDPMAGEGYEQYF.